Listed below are T cell receptor beta chains from one sample, sequenced in a study of blood T cell repertoires in COVID-19. Clones were sequenced by immunoSEQ multiplex PCR, and TCRdb holds only the in-frame ones, with some missing. Of about 220,000 clones listed, 82% are singletons. Sequenced input: peripheral blood. The receptors stem from a woman of 80 years or more with COVID-19, enrolled during active disease. CDR3s include the opening cysteine and the closing phenylalanine or tryptophan. D genes are given only for firm matches. Clone size, where shown, is once, few, many, or a class for clones that have expanded.

>15|TRBJ1-1|.|TRBV13|TRBD1
CASRRLQGANTEAFF
TGTGCCAGCAGGCGCCTACAGGGGGCGAACACTGAAGCTTTCTTT
>11|TRBJ2-7|.|TRBV30|.
CAWKNSYEQYF
TGTGCCTGGAAGAATAGCTACGAGCAGTACTTC
>14|TRBJ2-7|.|TRBV19|TRBD2
CASARTSRYYEQYF
TGTGCCAGTGCTCGGACTAGCAGATACTACGAGCAGTACTTC
>13|TRBJ1-2|once|TRBV30|.
CAWGLAGIGGYTF
TGTGCCTGGGGGCTTGCAGGGATCGGTGGCTACACCTTC
>14|TRBJ1-5|.|TRBV28|TRBD1
CASSLRTGNQPQHF
TGTGCCAGCAGTTTAAGGACAGGTAATCAGCCCCAGCATTTT
>17|TRBJ1-1|.|TRBV6-2/TRBV6-3|TRBD1
CASSKGTGSSMNTEAFF
TGTGCCAGCAGTAAAGGGACAGGTTCTTCGATGAACACTGAAGCTTTCTTT
>12|TRBJ2-3|.|TRBV6-5|.
CASSYSTGTQYF
TGTGCCAGCAGTTACTCAACGGGTACGCAGTATTTT
>13|TRBJ1-2|.|TRBV21-1|.
CASYRDRAYGYTF
TGTGCCAGTTACCGGGACAGAGCCTATGGCTACACCTTC
>16|TRBJ2-3|once|TRBV30|TRBD2
CAWSRSTSGGADTQYF
TGTGCCTGGAGCCGCTCAACTAGCGGAGGGGCAGATACGCAGTATTTT
>15|TRBJ2-7|.|TRBV6-5|TRBD1
CASKLKRGQEYEQYF
TGTGCCAGCAAACTAAAAAGGGGACAGGAGTACGAGCAGTACTTC
>15|TRBJ2-3|.|TRBV9|.
CASSLDSPSTDTQYF
TGTGCCAGCAGCCTGGACAGCCCTAGCACAGATACGCAGTATTTT
>16|TRBJ1-4|.|TRBV9|.
CASSVSGGSTNEKLFF
TGTGCCAGCAGCGTAAGCGGGGGCTCGACTAATGAAAAACTGTTTTTT
>15|TRBJ2-2|.|TRBV11-2|TRBD2
CASSPGGPGTGELFF
TGTGCCAGCAGTCCGGGAGGGCCGGGCACCGGGGAGCTGTTTTTT
>14|TRBJ1-1|.|TRBV6-5|TRBD1
CASSPGQGGTEAFF
TGTGCCAGCAGTCCGGGACAGGGGGGAACTGAAGCTTTCTTT
>13|TRBJ1-1|.|TRBV29-1|TRBD1
CSVRDRENTEAFF
TGCAGCGTCCGGGACAGGGAAAACACTGAAGCTTTCTTT
>13|TRBJ2-5|.|TRBV10-1|.
CASSQGQQETQYF
TGCGCCAGCAGCCAAGGACAGCAAGAGACCCAGTACTTC
>15|TRBJ2-2|.|TRBV3-1/TRBV3-2|TRBD2
CASSLSGGATGELFF
TGTGCCAGCAGCCTAAGCGGGGGGGCCACCGGGGAGCTGTTTTTT
>16|TRBJ2-5|.|TRBV29-1|TRBD1
CSVEGSTGAVSGTQYF
TGCAGCGTCGAAGGGTCTACAGGGGCGGTTTCGGGGACCCAGTACTTC
>16|TRBJ1-5|.|TRBV4-1|.
CASSQDPAGGYQPQHF
TGCGCCAGCAGCCAAGATCCCGCCGGAGGGTATCAGCCCCAGCATTTT
>16|TRBJ2-3|.|TRBV24-1|TRBD2
CATSDYTSGRIDTQYF
TGTGCCACCAGTGATTATACTAGCGGGAGGATCGATACGCAGTATTTT
>17|TRBJ2-5|.|TRBV18|TRBD2
CASSPGSGLAGEETQYF
TGTGCCAGCTCACCAGGGAGTGGACTAGCGGGAGAAGAGACCCAGTACTTC
>12|TRBJ1-1|many|TRBV5-4|.
CASSLGRTEAFF
TGTGCCAGCAGCTTGGGGCGGACTGAAGCTTTCTTT
>13|TRBJ1-5|.|TRBV6-6|TRBD1
CASRDRANQPQHF
TGTGCCAGCAGAGACAGGGCGAATCAGCCCCAGCATTTT
>19|TRBJ1-1|.|TRBV18|TRBD1
CASSPWTGASLYMNTEAFF
TGTGCCAGCTCACCGTGGACAGGGGCATCCCTATATATGAACACTGAAGCTTTCTTT
>17|TRBJ2-3|.|TRBV28|TRBD2
CASSLGGTSRPGNTQYF
TGTGCCAGCAGTTTAGGGGGGACTAGCCGCCCTGGGAATACGCAGTATTTT
>13|TRBJ1-5|.|TRBV2|.
CASQIYSNQPQHF
TGTGCCAGTCAGATTTATAGCAATCAGCCCCAGCATTTT
>15|TRBJ2-5|.|TRBV2|TRBD2
CASKMRLAAQETQYF
TGTGCCAGCAAAATGAGACTAGCGGCACAAGAGACCCAGTACTTC
>14|TRBJ1-6|.|TRBV28|TRBD1
CASSLAGGNSPLHF
TGTGCCAGCAGTTTGGCAGGGGGTAATTCACCCCTCCACTTT
>13|TRBJ2-7|.|TRBV2|TRBD1
CASSLLGQGQQYF
TGTGCCAGCAGCCTCCTCGGACAGGGGCAACAGTACTTC
>14|TRBJ2-7|.|TRBV2|TRBD2
CASSETSGRGEQYF
TGTGCCAGCAGTGAGACTAGCGGGAGGGGAGAGCAGTACTTC
>14|TRBJ1-2|.|TRBV27|TRBD1
CASTTTGESYGYTF
TGTGCCAGCACCACGACAGGGGAAAGCTATGGCTACACCTTC
>13|TRBJ2-5|.|TRBV7-9|.
CASRPRSRETQYF
TGTGCCAGCAGACCCAGGTCGCGTGAGACCCAGTACTTC
>13|TRBJ2-1|.|TRBV3-1/TRBV3-2|.
CASSPFSGTEQFF
TGTGCCAGCAGTCCCTTTAGCGGAACTGAGCAGTTCTTC
>18|TRBJ2-2|.|TRBV11-2|TRBD1
CASSLRLMRTGGFGELFF
TGTGCCAGCAGCTTACGTTTGATGCGGACAGGGGGCTTCGGGGAGCTGTTTTTT
>15|TRBJ2-5|.|TRBV6-5|.
CASSYSIAVQETQYF
TGTGCCAGCAGTTACTCGATCGCAGTCCAAGAGACCCAGTACTTC
>13|TRBJ1-1|once|TRBV7-3|.
CASSLGQNTEAFF
TGTGCCAGCAGCTTAGGGCAGAACACTGAAGCTTTCTTT
>16|TRBJ2-7|.|TRBV7-2|TRBD1
CASSLGGGGRKYEQYF
TGTGCCAGCAGCTTAGGAGGGGGCGGCCGTAAATACGAGCAGTACTTC
>14|TRBJ2-5|.|TRBV11-2|.
CASRGGYRKETQYF
TGTGCCAGCAGGGGGGGTTACAGGAAAGAGACCCAGTACTTC
>14|TRBJ1-1|.|TRBV6-5|TRBD1
CASSGTGRNTEAFF
TGTGCCAGCAGCGGGACAGGGCGGAACACTGAAGCTTTCTTT
>15|TRBJ1-1|once|TRBV5-1|TRBD1
CASSPQGGRDTEAFF
TGCGCCAGCAGCCCACAGGGGGGGCGGGACACTGAAGCTTTCTTT
>14|TRBJ2-7|.|TRBV18|TRBD1
CASSTGQGTYEQYF
TGTGCCAGCTCAACGGGACAGGGGACCTACGAGCAGTACTTC
>13|TRBJ1-4|.|TRBV30|TRBD1
CAWSGQGGEKLFF
TGTGCCTGGAGTGGGCAGGGGGGTGAAAAACTGTTTTTT
>15|TRBJ1-1|.|TRBV28|TRBD1
CASTARTGGNTEAFF
TGTGCCAGCACCGCGCGGACAGGGGGCAACACTGAAGCTTTCTTT
>15|TRBJ1-2|.|TRBV4-2|.
CASSQDLQGGYGYTF
TGTGCCAGCAGCCAAGATTTACAGGGCGGGTATGGCTACACCTTC
>14|TRBJ1-3|.|TRBV23-1|.
CASSQSSGGNTIYF
TGCGCCAGCAGTCAATCGTCGGGTGGAAACACCATATATTTT
>11|TRBJ2-1|.|TRBV30|TRBD2
CAWIRGGEQFF
TGTGCCTGGATCCGGGGAGGGGAGCAGTTCTTC
>16|TRBJ2-4|.|TRBV4-2|.
CASSGVGGTGKNIQYF
TGTGCCAGCAGTGGGGTTGGCGGGACGGGCAAAAACATTCAGTACTTC
>15|TRBJ1-2|.|TRBV14|TRBD1
CASSQTGTGIYGYTF
TGTGCCAGCAGCCAAACCGGGACAGGGATTTATGGCTACACCTTC
>18|TRBJ2-3|.|TRBV4-1|TRBD2
CASSQDRLAGGPTDTQYF
TGCGCCAGCAGCCAAGACAGGCTAGCGGGGGGGCCCACAGATACGCAGTATTTT
>14|TRBJ1-1|.|TRBV6-6|.
CASSYSMGGTEAFF
TGTGCCAGCAGTTACTCGATGGGGGGGACTGAAGCTTTCTTT
>13|TRBJ2-2|.|TRBV18|.
CASSPPKRGELFF
TGTGCCAGCTCACCACCTAAACGGGGGGAGCTGTTTTTT
>14|TRBJ1-1|.|TRBV12-5|TRBD1
CASGLGQGNTEAFF
TGTGCTAGTGGTCTGGGACAGGGGAACACTGAAGCTTTCTTT
>13|TRBJ1-1|.|TRBV27|.
CASSLGAHTEAFF
TGTGCCAGCAGTTTGGGGGCACACACTGAAGCTTTCTTT
>15|TRBJ2-6|.|TRBV6-5|.
CASSYGGSGANVLTF
TGTGCCAGCAGTTACGGGGGGTCTGGGGCCAACGTCCTGACTTTC
>17|TRBJ2-7|.|TRBV14|TRBD2
CASSQLTGGVVRHEQYF
TGTGCCAGCAGCCAACTTACCGGGGGGGTCGTTCGCCACGAGCAGTACTTC
>13|TRBJ1-2|.|TRBV5-8|.
CASSRSVVYGYTF
TGTGCCAGCAGCCGTTCAGTGGTCTATGGCTACACCTTC
>15|TRBJ2-7|once|TRBV7-2|.
CASSSQERADYEQYF
TGTGCCAGCAGCTCTCAGGAGAGGGCAGACTACGAGCAGTACTTC
>14|TRBJ2-1|large|TRBV5-1|TRBD2
CASSQSAGVTEQFF
TGCGCCAGCAGCCAATCAGCGGGAGTTACAGAGCAGTTCTTC
>13|TRBJ2-4|.|TRBV3-1/TRBV3-2|TRBD2
CASKASGGNIQYF
TGTGCCAGCAAGGCTAGCGGGGGAAACATTCAGTACTTC
>16|TRBJ1-4|.|TRBV19|TRBD1
CASSTTRDRRNEKLFF
TGTGCCAGTAGTACCACCCGGGACAGGAGAAATGAAAAACTGTTTTTT